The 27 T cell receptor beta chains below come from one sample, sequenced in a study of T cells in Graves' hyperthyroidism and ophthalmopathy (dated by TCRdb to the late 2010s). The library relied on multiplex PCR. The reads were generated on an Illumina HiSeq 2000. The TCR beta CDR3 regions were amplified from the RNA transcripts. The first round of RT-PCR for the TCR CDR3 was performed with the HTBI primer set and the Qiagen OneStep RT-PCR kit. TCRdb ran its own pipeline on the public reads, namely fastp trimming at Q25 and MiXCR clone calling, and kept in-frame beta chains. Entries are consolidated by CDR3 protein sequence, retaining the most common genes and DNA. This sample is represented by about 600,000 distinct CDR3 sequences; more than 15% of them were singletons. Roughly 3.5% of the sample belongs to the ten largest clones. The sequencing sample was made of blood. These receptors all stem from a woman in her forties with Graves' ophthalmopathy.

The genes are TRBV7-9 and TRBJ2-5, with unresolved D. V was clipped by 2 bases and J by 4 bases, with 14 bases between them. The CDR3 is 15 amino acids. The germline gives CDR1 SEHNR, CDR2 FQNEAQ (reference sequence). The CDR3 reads CASSLSLWGRETQYF. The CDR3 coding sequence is TGTGCCAGCAGCTTATCGCTCTGGGGTCGAGAGACCCAGTACTTC.

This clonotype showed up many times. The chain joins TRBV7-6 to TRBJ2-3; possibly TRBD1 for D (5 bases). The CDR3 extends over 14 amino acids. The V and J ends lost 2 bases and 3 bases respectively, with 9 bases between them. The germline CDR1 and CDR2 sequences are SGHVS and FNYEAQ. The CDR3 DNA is TGTGCCAGCAGCTTAAGACAGCTAACAGATACGCAGTATTTT. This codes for CASSLRQLTDTQYF.

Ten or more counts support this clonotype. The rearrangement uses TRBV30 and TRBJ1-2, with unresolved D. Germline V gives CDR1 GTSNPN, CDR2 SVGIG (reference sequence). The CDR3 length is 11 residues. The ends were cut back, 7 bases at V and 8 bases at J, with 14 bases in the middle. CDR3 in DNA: TGTGCCTCGCGGGTCCTGTACGGCTACACCTTC. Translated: CASRVLYGYTF.

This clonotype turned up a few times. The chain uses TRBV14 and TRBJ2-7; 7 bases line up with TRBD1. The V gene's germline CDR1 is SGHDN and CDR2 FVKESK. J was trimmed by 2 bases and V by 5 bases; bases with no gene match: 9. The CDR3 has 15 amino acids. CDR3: CASSRVGGHTYEQYF. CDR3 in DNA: TGTGCCAGCAGCAGGGTAGGGGGCCACACCTACGAGCAGTACTTC.

CDR3 bases: TGTGCCAGCAGCTCCATTTCCGGGGGAGTGACCGGGGAGCTGTTTTTT. This encodes CASSSISGGVTGELFF. This chain links TRBV7-9 with TRBJ2-2; D may be TRBD2 (6 bases). This CDR3 has 16 residues. V lost 4 bases, J lost 5 bases, and 17 bases lay in between. The germline gives CDR1 SEHNR, CDR2 FQNEAQ (reference sequence). Complete variable domain (other parts from reference TRBV7-9 and TRBJ2-2): DTGVSQNPRHKITKRGQNVTFRCDPISEHNRLYWYRQTLGQGPEFLTYFQNEAQLEKSRLLSDRFSAERPKGSFSTLEIQRTEQGDSAMYLCASSSISGGVTGELFFGEGSRLTVL.

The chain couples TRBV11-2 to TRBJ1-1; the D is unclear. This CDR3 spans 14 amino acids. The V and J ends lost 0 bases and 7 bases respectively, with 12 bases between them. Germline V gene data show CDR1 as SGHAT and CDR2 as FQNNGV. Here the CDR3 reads CASSLDQDGVEAFF. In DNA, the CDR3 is TGTGCCAGCAGCTTAGATCAGGACGGGGTTGAAGCTTTCTTT.

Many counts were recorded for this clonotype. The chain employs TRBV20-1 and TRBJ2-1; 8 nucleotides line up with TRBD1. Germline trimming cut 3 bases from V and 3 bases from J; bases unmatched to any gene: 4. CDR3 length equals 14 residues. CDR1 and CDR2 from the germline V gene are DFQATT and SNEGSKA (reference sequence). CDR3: CSASGTGDYNEQFF. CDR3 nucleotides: TGCAGTGCTAGTGGGACAGGCGACTACAATGAGCAGTTCTTC.

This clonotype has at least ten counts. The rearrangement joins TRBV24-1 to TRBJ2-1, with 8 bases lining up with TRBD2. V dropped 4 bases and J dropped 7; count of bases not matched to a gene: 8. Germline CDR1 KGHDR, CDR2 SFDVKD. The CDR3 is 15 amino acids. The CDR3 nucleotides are TGTGCCACCAGTGACACGGGAGGGGGGTTGAATGAGCAGTTCTTC. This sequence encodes CATSDTGGGLNEQFF.

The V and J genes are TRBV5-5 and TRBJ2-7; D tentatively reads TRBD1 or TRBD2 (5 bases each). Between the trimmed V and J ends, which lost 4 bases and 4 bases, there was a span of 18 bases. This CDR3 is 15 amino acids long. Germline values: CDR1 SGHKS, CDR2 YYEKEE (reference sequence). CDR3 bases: TGTGCCAGCAGCCCCGGCCCGGGACCCCAATACGAGCAGTACTTC. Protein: CASSPGPGPQYEQYF. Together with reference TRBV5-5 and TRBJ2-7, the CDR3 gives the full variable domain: DAGVTQSPTHLIKTRGQQVTLRCSPISGHKSVSWYQQVLGQGPQFIFQYYEKEERGRGNFPDRFSARQFPNYSSELNVNALLLGDSALYLCASSPGPGPQYEQYFGPGTRLTVT.

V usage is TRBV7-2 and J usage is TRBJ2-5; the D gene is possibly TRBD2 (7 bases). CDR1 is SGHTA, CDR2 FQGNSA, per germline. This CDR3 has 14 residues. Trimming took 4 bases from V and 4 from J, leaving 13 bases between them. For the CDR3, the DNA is TGTGCCAGCAGCTGGGGGGGGGCAGGAGAGACCCAGTACTTC. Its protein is CASSWGGAGETQYF.

The CDR3 DNA follows: TGTGCCAGCAGTTTATTTGGGACAGCTAATTCACCCCTCCACTTT. Translated: CASSLFGTANSPLHF. The chain has TRBV27 and TRBJ1-6; 7 bases fit TRBD1. Losses at the gene ends were 1 base for V and 6 bases for J; bases not matched to a gene: 3. Germline-derived CDR1 and CDR2 are MNHEY and SMNVEV (reference sequence). CDR3 size: 15 residues.

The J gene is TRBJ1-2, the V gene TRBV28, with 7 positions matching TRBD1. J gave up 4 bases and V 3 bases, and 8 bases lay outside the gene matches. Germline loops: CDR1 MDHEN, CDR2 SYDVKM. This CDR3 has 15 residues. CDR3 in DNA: TGTGCCAGCAGTTTGCCCGGACAGGTCCTCTATGGCTACACCTTC. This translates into CASSLPGQVLYGYTF.

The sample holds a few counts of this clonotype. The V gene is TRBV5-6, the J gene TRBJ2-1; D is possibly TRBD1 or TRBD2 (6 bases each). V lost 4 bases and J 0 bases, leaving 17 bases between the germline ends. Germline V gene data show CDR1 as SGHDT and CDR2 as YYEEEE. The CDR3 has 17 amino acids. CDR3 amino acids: CASSPPRGGGSYNEQFF. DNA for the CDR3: TGTGCCAGCAGCCCGCCCCGAGGGGGAGGCTCCTACAATGAGCAGTTCTTC.

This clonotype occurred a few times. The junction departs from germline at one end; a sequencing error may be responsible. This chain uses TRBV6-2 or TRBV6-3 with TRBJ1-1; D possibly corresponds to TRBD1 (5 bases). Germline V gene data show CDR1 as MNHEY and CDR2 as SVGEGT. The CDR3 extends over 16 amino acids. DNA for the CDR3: TGTGCCAGCAGTTACGGGGCAGGGAGGGCGAACACTGAAGCTTCCTTT. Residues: CASSYGAGRANTEASF.

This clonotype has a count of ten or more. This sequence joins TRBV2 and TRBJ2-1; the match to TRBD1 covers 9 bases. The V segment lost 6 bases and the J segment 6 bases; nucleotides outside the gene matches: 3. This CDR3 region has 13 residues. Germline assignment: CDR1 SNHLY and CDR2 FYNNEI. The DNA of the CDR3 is TGTGCCAGCAGGCAGACAGGGGGCAATGAGCAGTTCTTC. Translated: CASRQTGGNEQFF.

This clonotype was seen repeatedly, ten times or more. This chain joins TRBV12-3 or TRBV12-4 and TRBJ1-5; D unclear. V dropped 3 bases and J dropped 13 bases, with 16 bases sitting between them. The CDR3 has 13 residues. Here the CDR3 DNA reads TGTGCCAGCAGTTTTTGGAACGGTCAAAGTCAGCATTTT. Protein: CASSFWNGQSQHF.

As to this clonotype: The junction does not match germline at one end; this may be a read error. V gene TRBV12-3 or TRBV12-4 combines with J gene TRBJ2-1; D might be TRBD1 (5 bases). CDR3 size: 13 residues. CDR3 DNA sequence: TGTGCCAGCAGTTTTCGCCAGAGTGGACATAAAGTCTTC. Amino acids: CASSFRQSGHKVF.

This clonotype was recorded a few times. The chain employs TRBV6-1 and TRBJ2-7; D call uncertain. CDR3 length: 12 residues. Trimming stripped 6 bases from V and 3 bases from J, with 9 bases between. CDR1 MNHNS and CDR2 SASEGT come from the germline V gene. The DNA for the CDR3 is TGTGCCAGCAGGACCCCAGGCTACGAGCAGTACTTC. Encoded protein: CASRTPGYEQYF.

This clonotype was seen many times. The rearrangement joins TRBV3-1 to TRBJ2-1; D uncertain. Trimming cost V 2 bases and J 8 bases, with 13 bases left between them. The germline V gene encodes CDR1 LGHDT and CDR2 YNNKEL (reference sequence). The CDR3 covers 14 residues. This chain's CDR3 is CASSQSPTWYEQFF. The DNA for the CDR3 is TGTGCCAGCAGCCAAAGTCCCACATGGTATGAGCAGTTCTTC.

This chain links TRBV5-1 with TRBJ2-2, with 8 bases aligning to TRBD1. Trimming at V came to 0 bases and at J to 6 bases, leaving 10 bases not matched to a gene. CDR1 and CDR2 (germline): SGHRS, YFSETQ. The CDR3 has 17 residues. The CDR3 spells CASSLEQGANLAGELFF. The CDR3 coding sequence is TGCGCCAGCAGCTTGGAGCAGGGGGCGAACTTGGCCGGGGAGCTGTTTTTT.

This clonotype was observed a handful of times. The CDR3 bases are TGTGCCAGCAGCCAACGGACAGGGGCGAATGAGCAGTTCTTC. Protein: CASSQRTGANEQFF. The chain combines TRBV3-1 with TRBJ2-1; TRBD1 agrees at 9 bases. The trim removed 2 bases at V and 7 bases at J, leaving 3 bases unmatched. Per germline, CDR1 LGHDT and CDR2 YNNKEL (reference sequence). The CDR3 contains 14 residues.

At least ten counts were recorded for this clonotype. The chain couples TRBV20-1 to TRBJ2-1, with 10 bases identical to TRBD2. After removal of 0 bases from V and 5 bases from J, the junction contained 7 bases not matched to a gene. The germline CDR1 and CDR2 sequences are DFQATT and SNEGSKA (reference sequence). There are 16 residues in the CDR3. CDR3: CSARDTLAGPNNEQFF. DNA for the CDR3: TGCAGTGCTAGAGACACACTAGCGGGACCTAACAATGAGCAGTTCTTC.

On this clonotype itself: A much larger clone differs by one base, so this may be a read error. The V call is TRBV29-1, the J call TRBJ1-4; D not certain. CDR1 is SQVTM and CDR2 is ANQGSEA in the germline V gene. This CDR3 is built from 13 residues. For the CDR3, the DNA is TGCAACGTTGTGTTAAGCGCGGCGGAAAAACTGTTTTTT. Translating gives CNVVLSAAEKLFF.

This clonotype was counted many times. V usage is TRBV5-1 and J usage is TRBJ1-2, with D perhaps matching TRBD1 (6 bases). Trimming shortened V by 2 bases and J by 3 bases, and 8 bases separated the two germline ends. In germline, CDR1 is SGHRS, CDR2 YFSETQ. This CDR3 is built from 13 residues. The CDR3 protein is CASSFRQDYGYTF. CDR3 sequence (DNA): TGCGCCAGCAGCTTCCGACAGGACTATGGCTACACCTTC.

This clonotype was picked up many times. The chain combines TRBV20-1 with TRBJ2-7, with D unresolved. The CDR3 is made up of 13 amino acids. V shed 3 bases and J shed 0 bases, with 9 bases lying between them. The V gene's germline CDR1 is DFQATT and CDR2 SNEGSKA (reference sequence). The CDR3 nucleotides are TGCAGTGCTAGCCCCGGCAGCTCCTACGAGCAGTACTTC. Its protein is CSASPGSSYEQYF.

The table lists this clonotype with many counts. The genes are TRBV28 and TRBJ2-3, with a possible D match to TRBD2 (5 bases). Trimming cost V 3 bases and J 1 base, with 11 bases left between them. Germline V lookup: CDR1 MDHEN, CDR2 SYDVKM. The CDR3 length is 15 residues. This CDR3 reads CASSFQAEGTDTQYF. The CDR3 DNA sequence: TGTGCCAGCAGTTTCCAAGCGGAAGGCACAGATACGCAGTATTTT.

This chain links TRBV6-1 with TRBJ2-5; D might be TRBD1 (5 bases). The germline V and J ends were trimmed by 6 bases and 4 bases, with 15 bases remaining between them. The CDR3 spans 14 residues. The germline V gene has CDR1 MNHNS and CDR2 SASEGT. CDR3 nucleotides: TGTGCCAGCAGCCTTACTGGGGCTGGAGAGACCCAGTACTTC. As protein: CASSLTGAGETQYF.